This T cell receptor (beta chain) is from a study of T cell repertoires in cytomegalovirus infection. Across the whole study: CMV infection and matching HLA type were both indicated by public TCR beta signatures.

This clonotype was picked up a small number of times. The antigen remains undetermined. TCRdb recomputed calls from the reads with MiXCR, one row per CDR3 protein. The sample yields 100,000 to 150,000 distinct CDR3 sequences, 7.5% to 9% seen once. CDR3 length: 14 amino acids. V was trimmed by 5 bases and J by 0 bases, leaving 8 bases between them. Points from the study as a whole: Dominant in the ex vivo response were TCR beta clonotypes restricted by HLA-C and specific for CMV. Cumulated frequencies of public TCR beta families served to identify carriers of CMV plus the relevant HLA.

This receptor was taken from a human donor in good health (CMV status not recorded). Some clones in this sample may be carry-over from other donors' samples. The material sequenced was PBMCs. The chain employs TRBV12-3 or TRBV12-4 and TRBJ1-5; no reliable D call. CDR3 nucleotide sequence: TGTGCCAGCAGTGTGCAGAATAGCAATCAGCCCCAGCATTTT. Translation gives CASSVQNSNQPQHF.